Each of the 12 T cell receptor beta chains below was sequenced from the same sample in a study of blood T cell dynamics during melanoma immunotherapy. Time point meaning: pre-treatment baseline. The repertoire was sequenced with immunoSEQ multiplex PCR; TCRdb's copy has only in-frame clones and lacks some. This table holds fewer than 8,000 clones, 80% to 95% found once. This specimen consisted of cell-free DNA from blood, obtained from a patient treated with checkpoint blockade. The source is a human donor with melanoma.

Points on this clone: A junction boundary mismatches the germline segment, possibly from a read error. The chain recombines TRBV7-7 with TRBJ2-5; the match to TRBD2 covers 9 bases. Germline V CDR1 and CDR2: SSHAT, FNYEAQ (reference sequence). CDR3 size: 17 residues. This CDR3 is CASSLAQTSGGQETQYF. CDR3 DNA: TGTGCTAGCAGCCTCGCCCAGACTAGCGGAGGACAAGAGACCCAGTACTTC.

This rearrangement joins TRBV5-5 to TRBJ2-6; D gene unclear. Trimming stripped 4 bases from V and 1 base from J, with 3 bases between. The germline CDR1 and CDR2 sequences are SGHKS and YYEKEE (reference sequence). CDR3 length: 13 amino acids. The CDR3 here is CASSPSGANVLTF. The CDR3 DNA reads as TGTGCCAGCAGCCCTTCTGGGGCCAACGTCCTGACTTTC.

The CDR3 spells CASSESGRQTQETQYF. CDR3 DNA: TGCGCCAGCAGTGAGTCGGGGCGACAGACCCAAGAGACCCAGTACTTC. The J gene is TRBJ2-5, the V gene TRBV10-2, with D possibly matching TRBD1 (5 bases). This CDR3 region has 16 residues. CDR1 and CDR2 from the germline V gene are WSHSY and SAAADI. Trimming removed 0 bases at V and 1 base at J, with 12 bases between.

The chain is built from TRBV25-1 and TRBJ2-5; 9 bases are a match to TRBD2. The V and J ends lost 3 bases and 4 bases, in that order; junction bases with no gene match: 3. The length of the CDR3 is 14 residues. Germline V gene sequence: CDR1 MGHDK, CDR2 SYGVNS. CDR3 nucleotide sequence: TGTGCCAGCAGTGATCCTAGCGGGACAGAGACCCAGTACTTC. This translates into CASSDPSGTETQYF.

This clone was recorded only once. The CDR3 nucleotides are TGTGCCAGCAGCCCCGGGGCGAGCTACGAGCAGTACTTC. Amino acids: CASSPGASYEQYF. The gene calls are TRBV7-9 and TRBJ2-7, with D possibly called TRBD1 or TRBD2 (5 bases each). Trimming pared 5 bases from V and 3 bases from J, leaving 11 bases between. Germline V gene data show CDR1 as SEHNR and CDR2 as FQNEAQ (reference sequence). This CDR3 comprises 13 residues.

V is TRBV5-1 and J is TRBJ2-5; TRBD2 matches 8 bases. Germline CDR1 reads SGHRS; CDR2 reads YFSETQ. The V and J ends lost 1 base and 8 bases, in that order; junction bases with no gene match: 4. CDR3 length: 13 amino acids. CDR3 loop: CASSLNGRATQYF. As DNA, the CDR3 is TGCGCCAGCAGCTTGAACGGGAGGGCCACCCAGTACTTC.

The chain links TRBV5-6 to TRBJ2-1; the D gene is possibly TRBD1 (7 bases). Germline-derived CDR1 and CDR2 are SGHDT and YYEEEE. The CDR3 is 15 amino acids. Trimming cost V 4 bases and J 10 bases, with 21 bases left between them. The CDR3 here is CASSRTITGDSEQFF. The CDR3 region has the DNA TGTGCCAGCAGCCGGACTATTACAGGGGACAGCGAGCAGTTCTTC.

This clone showed up just once. This chain links TRBV18 with TRBJ1-1; D gene uncertain. Germline V lookup: CDR1 KGHSH, CDR2 LQKENI. The CDR3 loop spans 12 amino acids. Between the trimmed V and J ends, which lost 6 bases and 3 bases, there was a span of 8 bases. The DNA for the CDR3 is TGTGCCAGCTCCCCTTTGGACACTGAAGCTTTCTTT. Protein product: CASSPLDTEAFF.

This clone was recorded once. The chain is built from TRBV6-1 and TRBJ2-5; 14 nucleotides align to TRBD2. With V trimmed by 8 bases and J by 2 bases, 4 bases remained unmatched. The CDR3 spans 15 residues. Germline V gives CDR1 MNHNS, CDR2 SASEGT. The CDR3 region has the DNA TGTGCCAGCGGACTAGCGGGGGGCGGGCAAGAGACCCAGTACTTC. This sequence encodes CASGLAGGGQETQYF.

V gene TRBV5-1 combines with J gene TRBJ2-1; D perhaps matches TRBD2 (7 bases). The CDR3 totals 15 residues. Trimming removed 2 bases from V and 5 bases from J, with 14 bases in between. Germline CDR1 is SGHRS and CDR2 is YFSETQ. CDR3 nucleotide sequence: TGCGCCAGCAGCTTCTTAGGGGGGGTAAACAATGAGCAGTTCTTC. Its translation: CASSFLGGVNNEQFF.

This chain uses TRBV19 with TRBJ2-1; no clear D gene. Germline V CDR1 and CDR2: LNHDA, SQIVND (reference sequence). Trimming took 5 bases from V and 7 from J, leaving 12 bases between them. The CDR3 is 13 amino acids. In DNA, the CDR3 is TGTGCCAGTAGTGGCGGTCTAATGAATGAGCAGTTCTTC. Amino acid sequence: CASSGGLMNEQFF. The full variable domain, rest sourced from reference TRBV19 and TRBJ2-1, is DGGITQSPKYLFRKEGQNVTLSCEQNLNHDAMYWYRQDPGQGLRLIYYSQIVNDFQKGDIAEGYSVSREKKESFPLTVTSAQKNPTAFYLCASSGGLMNEQFFGPGTRLTVL.

The CDR3 DNA is TGTGCCAGCAGTTACGTCGGCTCTGGGGCCAACGTCCTGACTTTC. Protein: CASSYVGSGANVLTF. The rearrangement links TRBV6-6 to TRBJ2-6; D not resolved. CDR1 and CDR2 from the germline V gene are MNHNY and SVGAGI (reference sequence). Deletions cut 2 bases from V and 0 bases from J, with 5 bases between. The length of the CDR3 is 15 residues.